What follows are 3 T cell receptor beta chains derived from one specimen sequenced in a study of shared clonotypes between healthy human individuals. Profiled with immunoSEQ multiplex PCR; TCRdb holds only in-frame clones, not every one. Of some 1,400,000 clones in the sample, around 97% were seen once. What was sequenced was naive CD4+ T cells sorted from blood. Subset: CD45RA+ positively selected. These receptors all stem from a man aged 30 to 39 in good health.

This chain joins TRBV19 and TRBJ2-7; 11 bases map to TRBD2. J gave up 6 bases and V 3 bases, and 13 bases lay outside the gene matches. The length of the CDR3 is 17 residues. Germline V gene sequence: CDR1 LNHDA, CDR2 SQIVND (reference sequence). The CDR3 sequence is CASSILAGGRNPAEQYF. CDR3 coding DNA: TGTGCCAGTAGTATCCTAGCGGGAGGCCGGAATCCCGCCGAGCAGTACTTC. Full variable domain (missing parts from reference TRBV19 and TRBJ2-7): DGGITQSPKYLFRKEGQNVTLSCEQNLNHDAMYWYRQDPGQGLRLIYYSQIVNDFQKGDIAEGYSVSREKKESFPLTVTSAQKNPTAFYLCASSILAGGRNPAEQYFGPGTRLTVT.

The chain has TRBV6-5 and TRBJ2-2; no clear D. The CDR3 consists of 14 residues. Trimming removed 2 bases at V and 6 bases at J, with 10 bases between. Germline values: CDR1 MNHEY, CDR2 SVGAGI. The CDR3 sequence: CASSYQMDSGELFF. The CDR3 nucleotides read TGTGCCAGCAGTTACCAGATGGATTCCGGGGAGCTGTTTTTT.

The V gene is TRBV28, the J gene TRBJ2-2; D is uncertain. The CDR3 runs to 10 residues. The V gene's germline CDR1 is MDHEN and CDR2 SYDVKM. V lost 5 bases and J lost 7, with 2 bases in between. The CDR3 sequence is CASSGGELFF. The CDR3, as DNA: TGTGCCAGCAGTGGCGGGGAGCTGTTTTTT.